This entry lists 8 T cell receptor beta chains sequenced from one sample in a study of OX40 agonist ivuxolimab in advanced cancers. Profiled with immunoSEQ multiplex PCR; TCRdb holds only in-frame clones, not every one. Here the sample spans approximately 76,000 clones, 75% to 90% being singletons. Here the sequenced sample was CD4+ or CD8+ T cells sorted from blood, taken in a trial of the OX40 agonist ivuxolimab. The receptors here all came from an adult with an advanced solid tumor such as melanoma, head and neck, liver or kidney cancer.

V gene TRBV7-8 combines with J gene TRBJ1-6, with unresolved D. From germline, CDR1 is SGHVS and CDR2 FQNEAQ. This CDR3 contains 18 residues. V was clipped by 1 base and J by 0 bases, with 13 bases between them. DNA of the CDR3: TGTGCCAGCAGCTTAGTCGACCCCAGTAGCTCCTATAATTCACCCCTCCACTTT. It is translated as CASSLVDPSSSYNSPLHF. The variable domain in full, completed from reference TRBV7-8 and TRBJ1-6, reads GAGVSQSPRYKVAKRGQDVALRCDPISGHVSLFWYQQALGQGPEFLTYFQNEAQLDKSGLPSDRFFAERPEGSVSTLKIQRTQQEDSAVYLCASSLVDPSSSYNSPLHFGNGTRLTVT.

The rearrangement uses TRBV11-2 and TRBJ1-2; TRBD1 matches at 8 bases. The V and J ends lost 8 bases and 6 bases, in that order; junction bases with no gene match: 11. CDR1 SGHAT and CDR2 FQNNGV come from the germline V gene. The CDR3 is made up of 14 amino acids. DNA of the CDR3: TGTGCCAGCCGAAAGCTGACAGGGGACGATGGCTACACCTTC. It codes for CASRKLTGDDGYTF.

The chain couples TRBV28 to TRBJ2-1, with TRBD2 identical over 8 bases. After removal of 6 bases from V and 0 bases from J, the junction contained 4 bases not matched to a gene. This CDR3 is 15 amino acids long. Germline assignment: CDR1 MDHEN and CDR2 SYDVKM. The CDR3 is CASRASGSSYNEQFF. The DNA for the CDR3 is TGTGCCAGCAGAGCAAGCGGGAGCTCCTACAATGAGCAGTTCTTC.

The V gene is TRBV5-6, the J gene TRBJ1-1; D not resolved. The germline V gene encodes CDR1 SGHDT and CDR2 YYEEEE. Trimming removed 5 bases at V and 5 bases at J, with 10 bases between. CDR3 length: 12 amino acids. For the CDR3, the DNA is TGTGCCAGCAGTTGGCTGGGGACTGAAGCTTTCTTT. Residues: CASSWLGTEAFF.

This chain joins TRBV9 and TRBJ2-1; a possible D gene is TRBD1 (7 bases). Trimming cost V 3 bases and J 6 bases, with 22 bases left between them. This CDR3 is 17 amino acids long. Germline V CDR1 and CDR2: SGDLS, YYNGEE. CDR3 in DNA: TGTGCCAGCAGCGGAGAGGGGGGTTGGACAGGCATCAATGAGCAGTTCTTC. Its protein product is CASSGEGGWTGINEQFF.

This clone was counted a single time. This chain joins TRBV14 and TRBJ1-2; 12 positions match TRBD1. V shed 4 bases and J 2 bases; nucleotides not matched to a gene: 8. CDR1 and CDR2 from the germline V gene are SGHDN and FVKESK. The CDR3 contains 17 residues. The CDR3 is CASSPRDRGPKNYGYTF. The DNA for the CDR3 is TGTGCCAGCAGCCCCAGGGACAGGGGGCCGAAGAACTATGGCTACACCTTC. Based on the CDR3 plus reference TRBV14 and TRBJ1-2, the full variable domain is EAGVTQFPSHSVIEKGQTVTLRCDPISGHDNLYWYRRVMGKEIKFLLHFVKESKQDESGMPNNRFLAERTGGTYSTLKVQPAELEDSGVYFCASSPRDRGPKNYGYTFGSGTRLTVV.

The chain links TRBV5-1 to TRBJ1-4, with 12 bases fitting TRBD1. This CDR3 has 16 amino acids. With 4 bases clipped from V and 8 bases from J, the junction kept 9 bases outside the gene matches. Germline V CDR1 and CDR2: SGHRS, YFSETQ. In nucleotides, the CDR3 is TGCGCCAGCAGCCCTGGAGGGACAGGGGGCCCCGAAAAACTGTTTTTT. It translates to CASSPGGTGGPEKLFF.

This chain connects TRBV2 to TRBJ1-5; D is undetermined. CDR1 SNHLY and CDR2 FYNNEI come from the germline V gene. Deletions cut 5 bases from V and 5 bases from J, with 13 bases between. The CDR3 is 14 amino acids. The DNA of the CDR3 is TGTGCCAGCAGTCGAGGTCCACCTGATCAGCCCCAGCATTTT. It encodes CASSRGPPDQPQHF. Complete variable domain (other parts from reference TRBV2 and TRBJ1-5): EPEVTQTPSHQVTQMGQEVILRCVPISNHLYFYWYRQILGQKVEFLVSFYNNEISEKSEIFDDQFSVERPDGSNFTLKIRSTKLEDSAMYFCASSRGPPDQPQHFGDGTRLSIL.